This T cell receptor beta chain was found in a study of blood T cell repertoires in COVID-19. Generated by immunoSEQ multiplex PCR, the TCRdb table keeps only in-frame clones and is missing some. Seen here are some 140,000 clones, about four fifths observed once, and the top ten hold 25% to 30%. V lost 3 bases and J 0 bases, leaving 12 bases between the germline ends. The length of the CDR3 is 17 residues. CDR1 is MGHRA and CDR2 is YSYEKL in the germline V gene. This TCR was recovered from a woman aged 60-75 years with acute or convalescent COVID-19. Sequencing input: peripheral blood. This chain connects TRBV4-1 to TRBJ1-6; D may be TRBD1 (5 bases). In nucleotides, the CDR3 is TGCGCCAGCAGCCAGGACGGGGGGAGCTCCTATAATTCACCCCTCCACTTT. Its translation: CASSQDGGSSYNSPLHF.